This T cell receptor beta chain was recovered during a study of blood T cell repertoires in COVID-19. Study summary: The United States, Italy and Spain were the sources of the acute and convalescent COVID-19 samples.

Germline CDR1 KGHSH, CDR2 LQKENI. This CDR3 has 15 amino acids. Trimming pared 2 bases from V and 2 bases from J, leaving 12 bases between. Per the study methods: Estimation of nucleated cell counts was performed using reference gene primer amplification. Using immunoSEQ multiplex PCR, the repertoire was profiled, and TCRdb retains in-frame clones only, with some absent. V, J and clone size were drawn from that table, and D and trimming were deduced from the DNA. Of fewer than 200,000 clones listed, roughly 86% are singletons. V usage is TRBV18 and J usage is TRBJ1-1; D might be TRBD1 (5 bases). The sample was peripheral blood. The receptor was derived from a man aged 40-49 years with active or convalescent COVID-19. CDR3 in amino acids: CASSPSLTENTEAFF. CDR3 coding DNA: TGTGCCAGCTCACCATCCCTGACAGAAAACACTGAAGCTTTCTTT.